This T cell receptor beta chain was identified during a study of cytomegalovirus exposure and HLA in healthy donors. The PCR employed 60 Vbeta primers together with 13 Jbeta primers. The repertoire was sequenced with immunoSEQ multiplex PCR; TCRdb's copy has only in-frame clones and lacks some. The sample carries nearly 300,000 clones, roughly 88% recorded once. V was pared by 8 bases and J by 0 bases, with 17 bases between. Germline V gene lookup returns CDR1 KGHSH and CDR2 LQKENI. The CDR3 covers 16 residues. The source of this sequence is a man aged 40-50 years in good health and CMV-seropositive. Sequences were obtained from PBMCs. V gene TRBV18 combines with J gene TRBJ1-3; TRBD1 might be the D (5 bases). The CDR3 DNA is TGTGCCAGCGCTACCGTTCGACAGTTCTCTGGAAACACCATATATTTT. It translates to CASATVRQFSGNTIYF.